This T cell receptor beta chain stems from a study of blood T cell repertoires in COVID-19. The overall study: PBMCs, B-cell-depleted T cells, or T cells were the source of the cDNA or gDNA that made up the material.

Participant age was roughly 18 to 95 years, and participants resided in approximately 25 US areas. Clones were sequenced by immunoSEQ multiplex PCR, and TCRdb holds only the in-frame ones, with some missing. Of 200,000 to 250,000 clones listed, 84% are singletons. V lost 6 bases and J lost 2, with 13 bases in between. Germline CDR1 is LGHDT and CDR2 is YNNKEL (reference sequence). This CDR3 spans 14 amino acids. This clone has a single count. The V call is TRBV3-1 (or the pseudogene TRBV3-2), the J call TRBJ1-2; a weak D match, TRBD1 (5 bases). The sequencing input was PBMCs or T cells enriched from blood (not recorded which). The clonotype comes from a woman aged 40 to 50 who had recovered from COVID-19. The CDR3 here is CASSLWGGNYGYTF. DNA for the CDR3: TGTGCCAGCAGTCTTTGGGGGGGGAACTATGGCTACACCTTC.